The following is a T cell receptor beta chain sequence with its context. This specimen comes from a study of blood T cell repertoires in COVID-19. Across the study: Specimens from acute and convalescent COVID-19 originated in the United States, Italy and Spain. T cells, B-cell-depleted T cells, or PBMCs supplied cDNA or gDNA.

In the original analysis: Estimation of nucleated cell counts was performed using reference gene primer amplification. Sequenced by immunoSEQ multiplex PCR; TCRdb stores in-frame clones only, minus some. V and J calls and clone size are those listed in that table; D and trimming were worked out from the DNA. The sample has 190,000 or so clones, about 93% seen once; the top ten hold 0.76%. From germline, CDR1 is LNHDA and CDR2 SQIVND (reference sequence). V lost 5 bases and J lost 9, with 11 bases in between. The CDR3 spans 13 residues. The clonotype was recovered from a man aged 30-40 years with COVID-19, enrolled during active disease. Material for sequencing was peripheral blood. The chain couples TRBV19 to TRBJ1-6; the D is unclear. The chain's CDR3 is CASSEGSSSPLHF. CDR3 bases: TGTGCCAGTAGTGAGGGTAGCAGTTCACCCCTCCACTTT.